Presented here are 12 T cell receptor beta chains from one specimen sequenced in a study of cytomegalovirus exposure and HLA in healthy donors. PCR employed 60 Vbeta and 13 Jbeta primers. This table comes from immunoSEQ multiplex PCR, and its TCRdb copy is limited to in-frame clones, with some not included. The table shows some 99,000 clones, with 73% occurring only once. The sample consisted of PBMCs. All receptors derive from a man aged 35 to 55 in good health and CMV-seronegative.

This chain links TRBV28 with TRBJ2-7; possible D gene TRBD1, 6 bases. V lost 6 bases and J lost 5, with 23 bases in between. There are 16 residues in the CDR3. CDR1 is MDHEN and CDR2 is SYDVKM in the germline V gene. The CDR3 here is CASSKSRGWGYHEQYF. Written as DNA, the CDR3 is TGTGCCAGCAGCAAATCCAGGGGATGGGGATATCACGAGCAGTACTTC.

V is TRBV29-1 and J is TRBJ2-7; unclear D gene. The V and J ends lost 0 bases and 6 bases respectively, with 6 bases between them. The length of the CDR3 is 11 residues. Germline-derived CDR1 and CDR2 are SQVTM and ANQGSEA. This CDR3 reads CSVEDRIEQYF. Written as DNA, the CDR3 is TGCAGCGTTGAAGATCGTATCGAGCAGTACTTC.

There are a few counts of this clone. The rearrangement links TRBV14 to TRBJ1-4; 7 bases fit TRBD1. Germline loops: CDR1 SGHDN, CDR2 FVKESK. This CDR3 comprises 15 residues. Trimming at V came to 6 bases and at J to 10 bases, leaving 14 bases not matched to a gene. CDR3 in amino acids: CASSHRDRVSGKLFF. The DNA for the CDR3 is TGTGCCAGCAGTCATCGAGACAGGGTGAGTGGAAAACTGTTTTTT. Looking up the rest from reference TRBV14 and TRBJ1-4 gives the full variable domain: EAGVTQFPSHSVIEKGQTVTLRCDPISGHDNLYWYRRVMGKEIKFLLHFVKESKQDESGMPNNRFLAERTGGTYSTLKVQPAELEDSGVYFCASSHRDRVSGKLFFGSGTQLSVL.

This chain links TRBV6-4 with TRBJ2-7; D remains unclear. Trimming stripped 5 bases from V and 0 bases from J, with 11 bases between. The CDR3 extends over 14 amino acids. From germline, CDR1 is MRHNA and CDR2 SNTAGT. The CDR3 protein is CASSMEINSYEQYF. In DNA form, the CDR3 reads TGTGCCAGCAGTATGGAGATAAACTCCTACGAGCAGTACTTC.

V usage is TRBV18 and J usage is TRBJ2-7; TRBD2 is a possible D gene (5 bases). Trimming took off 4 bases at V and 5 bases at J, with 21 bases between the two ends. Germline V gene lookup returns CDR1 KGHSH and CDR2 LQKENI. The CDR3 has 16 residues. In nucleotides, the CDR3 is TGTGCCAGCTCACTCAATAGTCTGCTAGCTGTCGACGAGCAGTACTTC. Protein product: CASSLNSLLAVDEQYF.

The V gene is TRBV9, the J gene TRBJ1-3, with D maybe TRBD1 (5 bases). V lost 4 bases, J lost 0 bases, and 14 bases lay in between. In germline, CDR1 is SGDLS, CDR2 YYNGEE. The CDR3 is made up of 16 amino acids. In DNA form, the CDR3 reads TGTGCCAGCAGCCCGGGGGTTCGGGGCTCTGGAAACACCATATATTTT. This encodes CASSPGVRGSGNTIYF.

The genes are TRBV25-1 and TRBJ2-1; 10 bases fit TRBD2. This CDR3 is 15 amino acids long. The junction had 9 bases not matched to a gene; V was cut back by 4 bases and J by 9 bases. CDR1 and CDR2 from the germline V gene are MGHDK and SYGVNS. The CDR3 coding sequence is TGTGCCAGCAGTGGGTCTCAGGGGACTAGCGTTGAGCAGTTCTTC. Its translation is CASSGSQGTSVEQFF.

The chain employs TRBV4-1 and TRBJ2-3; TRBD2 agrees at 8 bases. Germline V lookup: CDR1 MGHRA, CDR2 YSYEKL. The CDR3 loop spans 17 amino acids. Trimming cost V 0 bases and J 6 bases; bases outside gene matches: 11. The CDR3 sequence: CASSQDRASGHGDTQYF. CDR3 in DNA: TGCGCCAGCAGCCAAGATCGGGCTAGCGGGCACGGCGATACGCAGTATTTT.

The chain recombines TRBV4-1 with TRBJ1-1; TRBD1 agrees at 12 bases. The CDR3 totals 17 residues. Germline V CDR1 and CDR2: MGHRA, YSYEKL. The junction had 6 bases not matched to a gene; V was cut back by 1 base and J by 3 bases. This chain's CDR3 is CASSQVGTGGRHTEAFF. CDR3 coding DNA: TGCGCCAGCAGCCAAGTAGGGACAGGGGGCAGGCACACTGAAGCTTTCTTT.

The chain carries TRBV2 and TRBJ1-4, with 11 bases lining up with TRBD1. V gave up 8 bases and J gave up 6 bases; unmatched junction bases: 8. Germline V CDR1 and CDR2: SNHLY, FYNNEI. The CDR3 extends over 15 amino acids. In nucleotides, the CDR3 is TGTGCCAGCTCCGGACAGGGGGCTGCTCATGAAAAACTGTTTTTT. As protein: CASSGQGAAHEKLFF.

CDR3 sequence reads: CASSHFERTGELFF. CDR3 bases: TGTGCCAGTAGTCACTTTGAGAGGACCGGGGAGCTGTTTTTT. V is TRBV19 and J is TRBJ2-2, with unresolved D. The germline CDR1 and CDR2 sequences are LNHDA and SQIVND (reference sequence). The CDR3 has 14 residues. The germline V and J ends were trimmed by 5 bases and 5 bases, with 12 bases remaining between them.

This chain joins TRBV6-5 and TRBJ2-7, with a tentative D call TRBD2 (6 bases). V lost 0 bases and J lost 4, with 10 bases in between. There are 14 residues in the CDR3. CDR1 is MNHEY and CDR2 is SVGAGI in the germline V gene. The DNA of the CDR3 is TGTGCCAGCAGTTACTCGAATCGGGGGTACGAGCAGTACTTC. Protein sequence: CASSYSNRGYEQYF.